This note documents a single T cell receptor (beta chain) sequence. This entry is derived from a study of long-term antiretroviral therapy in people with HIV. Sequencing used immunoSEQ v3.0 at survey level. Some clones are missing from TCRdb's copy, which holds only in-frame ones; the method was immunoSEQ multiplex PCR. The sample gives tens of thousands of clones, about 95% of which show up once; 3% to 3.5% is in the top ten. This material consisted of unsorted PBMCs, taken 5.3 years after starting antiretroviral therapy. This sequence originates from a man aged 50-60 years with HIV.

The CDR3 DNA reads as TGTGCCATCAGCGAAACGGGACCCGGTTTTTACGAGCAGTACTTC. It encodes CAISETGPGFYEQYF. This chain joins TRBV10-3 and TRBJ2-7; D could derive from TRBD1 or TRBD2 (5 bases each). In germline, CDR1 is ENHRY, CDR2 SYGVKD. Trimming removed 6 bases from V and 4 bases from J, with 19 bases in between. The CDR3 totals 15 residues.